Described below is a single TCR beta chain sequence and its context. CDR1 and CDR2 from the germline V gene are SGHTA and FQGNSA. The V gene lost 8 bases and the J gene lost 1 base, with 11 bases spanning the gap. This CDR3 comprises 13 residues. Relying on iRepertoire HTBI primers and Arm-PCR of CDR3 regions, the team built TCR beta libraries. TCRdb re-analysed the multiplex PCR reads in MiXCR, keeping a single row per CDR3 protein. The sample shows some 450,000 distinct CDR3 sequences, around 15% of them seen only once. This entry is derived from a study of regulatory T cells in long-lasting Graves disease. Specified time point: newly diagnosed GD, antithyroid drugs for less than 3 months. From RNA extracted from PBMCs, the TCR library was made. These data were also reused for a study on T cells in Graves' hyperthyroidism and ophthalmopathy.

The chain carries TRBV7-2 and TRBJ1-1, with D perhaps TRBD1 (5 bases). The origin of this receptor is a woman aged 30 to 39 with Graves disease. Sequences were derived from peripheral blood mononuclear cells (PBMCs), sampled at new diagnosis, from a patient treated with antithyroid drugs. The CDR3 sequence: CASGNGGNTEAFF. The CDR3 DNA sequence: TGTGCCAGCGGTAATGGGGGGAACACTGAAGCTTTCTTT. The full variable domain, rest sourced from reference TRBV7-2 and TRBJ1-1, is GAGVSQSPSNKVTEKGKDVELRCDPISGHTALYWYRQSLGQGLEFLIYFQGNSAPDKSGLPSDRFSAERTGGSVSTLTIQRTQQEDSAVYLCASGNGGNTEAFFGQGTRLTVV.